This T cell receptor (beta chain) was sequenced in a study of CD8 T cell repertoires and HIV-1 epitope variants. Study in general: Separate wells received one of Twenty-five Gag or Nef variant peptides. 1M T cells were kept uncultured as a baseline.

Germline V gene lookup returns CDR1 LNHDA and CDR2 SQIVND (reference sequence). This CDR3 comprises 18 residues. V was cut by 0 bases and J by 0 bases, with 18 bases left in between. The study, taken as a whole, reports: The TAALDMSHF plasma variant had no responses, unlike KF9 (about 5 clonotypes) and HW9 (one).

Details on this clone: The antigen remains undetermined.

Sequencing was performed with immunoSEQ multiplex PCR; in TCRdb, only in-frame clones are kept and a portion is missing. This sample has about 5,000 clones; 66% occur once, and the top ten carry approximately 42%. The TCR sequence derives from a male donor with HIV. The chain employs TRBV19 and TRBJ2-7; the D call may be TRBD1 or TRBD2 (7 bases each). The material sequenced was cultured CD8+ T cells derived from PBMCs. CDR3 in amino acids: CASSIDQGTAGSSYEQYF. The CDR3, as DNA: TGTGCCAGTAGTATAGATCAGGGGACAGCGGGGAGCTCCTACGAGCAGTACTTC.